Here is one T cell receptor (beta chain) with its context. The antigen remains unidentified. The record originates from a study of regulatory T cells in long-lasting Graves disease. Study results and limitations: Only a small sample size was used, which may have cut accuracy.

Time point reported: newly diagnosed GD, antithyroid drugs for less than 3 months. Construction of the TCR library relied on RNA isolated from PBMCs. The CDR3 loop spans 14 amino acids. V trimming: 0 bases; J trimming: 3 bases; junction bases outside the gene matches: 1. Germline loops: CDR1 LGHNA, CDR2 YNFKEQ. The TCR beta library used iRepertoire HTBI primers with Arm-PCR amplification of CDR3. TCRdb ran MiXCR on the multiplex PCR reads and lists one entry per CDR3 protein. The profile shows 550,000 to 600,000 distinct CDR3 sequences, 15% to 20% of them singletons. These records were also assigned to another study, of T cells in Graves' hyperthyroidism and ophthalmopathy. That report adds: It was considered stable Graves' hyperthyroidism when ophthalmopathy did not progress within 18 months. Within blood appeared most thyroid clonotypes that had expanded above 0.001.

The receptor was isolated from a man aged 18 to 29 with Graves disease. The material sequenced was peripheral blood mononuclear cells (PBMCs), taken at new diagnosis, from a patient treated with antithyroid drugs. The chain has TRBV4-2 and TRBJ2-7; TRBD1 matches at 8 bases. The CDR3 DNA reads as TGTGCCAGCAGCCAAGACAGGGGGCTCTACGAGCAGTACTTC. This codes for CASSQDRGLYEQYF.